A selection of T cell receptor beta chains follows, all from one sample in a study of T-cell memory formation after mild COVID-19. TCRdb ran MiXCR on the 5' RACE reads and lists one entry per CDR3 protein. There are 250,000 to 350,000 distinct CDR3 sequences in the sample; less than 20% occur only once, and roughly 22% lies in the top ten. Sequencing was done on a sample of PBMCs or a T cell subset sorted from them (not recorded which). The receptors come from a man aged 18 to 29 who had mild COVID-19 (a few samples of this study predate the infection). Cell type and time point are not known. The CDR3 runs from the conserved cysteine through the conserved F or W. D genes are given only for firm matches. Where a row states a size, it is once, few, many or the class of an expanded clone; other rows omit it.

j_gene | d_gene | abundance | v_gene | len | CDR3aa | CDR3nt
TRBJ2-3 | - | many | TRBV20-1 | 13 | CKIAEPSTDTQYF | TGCAAAATAGCGGAACCTAGCACAGATACGCAGTATTTT
TRBJ1-2 | TRBD1 | - | TRBV7-9 | 12 | CASSETGKGYTF | TGTGCCAGCAGCGAGACAGGGAAGGGCTACACCTTC
TRBJ2-3 | - | few | TRBV5-1 | 11 | CASREFDTQYF | TGCGCCAGCCGCGAGTTTGATACGCAGTATTTT
TRBJ2-2 | TRBD1 | few | TRBV6-2/TRBV6-3 | 15 | CASSYDRANTGELFF | TGTGCCAGCAGTTACGACAGGGCCAACACCGGGGAGCTGTTTTTT
TRBJ2-7 | TRBD2 | many | TRBV7-9 | 16 | CASSPPTLREVDEQYF | TGTGCCAGCAGCCCCCCAACTCTCCGGGAGGTGGACGAGCAGTACTTC
TRBJ1-5 | - | - | TRBV20-1 | 15 | CSARAPPHSNQPQHF | TGCAGTGCTAGAGCCCCTCCCCATAGCAATCAGCCCCAGCATTTT
TRBJ1-2 | TRBD1 | few | TRBV15 | 14 | CATSTTGAVHGYTF | TGTGCCACCAGTACTACAGGGGCAGTTCACGGCTACACCTTC
TRBJ2-3 | - | few | TRBV27 | 16 | CASSPRPGEATDTQYF | TGTGCCAGCAGTCCCCGCCCGGGCGAGGCGACAGATACGCAGTATTTT
TRBJ1-2 | TRBD1 | few | TRBV7-9 | 15 | CASSLGTGLDYGYTF | TGTGCCAGCAGCTTAGGGACAGGCTTGGACTATGGCTACACCTTC
TRBJ2-5 | TRBD2 | many | TRBV5-1 | 14 | CASRTGLAGQTQYF | TGCGCCAGCAGGACCGGACTAGCGGGCCAGACCCAGTACTTC
TRBJ2-1 | - | - | TRBV10-2 | 13 | CASRWAGHNEQFF | TGCGCCAGCAGGTGGGCCGGACACAATGAGCAGTTCTTC
TRBJ1-4 | - | few | TRBV15 | 15 | CATSRDRTVNEKLFF | TGTGCCACCAGCAGAGACAGGACAGTTAATGAAAAACTGTTTTTT
TRBJ2-3 | - | many | TRBV25-1 | 19 | CASSEEFTGTPVSTDTQYF | TGTGCCAGCAGTGAAGAATTTACCGGGACACCTGTTAGCACAGATACGCAGTATTTT
TRBJ1-2 | TRBD1 | few | TRBV7-8 | 13 | CASSPGTAYGYTF | TGTGCCAGCAGCCCCGGGACAGCCTATGGCTACACCTTC
TRBJ2-1 | TRBD2 | few | TRBV7-3 | 17 | CASSSPSGTSGYNEQFF | TGTGCCAGCAGCTCCCCCTCGGGGACTAGCGGATACAATGAGCAGTTCTTC
TRBJ2-6 | - | few | TRBV7-3 | 16 | CASSSGRHSGANVLTF | TGTGCCAGCAGCTCAGGCCGGCATTCTGGGGCCAACGTCCTGACTTTC
TRBJ1-2 | TRBD1 | - | TRBV6-1 | 15 | CASSGPGTAIYGYTF | TGTGCCAGCAGTGGCCCCGGGACAGCTATCTATGGCTACACCTTC
TRBJ2-5 | TRBD1 | few | TRBV29-1 | 14 | CSVGPTGGTVAQYF | TGCAGCGTTGGCCCCACAGGGGGGACGGTGGCCCAGTACTTC
TRBJ1-4 | - | many | TRBV7-2 | 14 | CASSPPGRGEKLFF | TGTGCCAGCAGCCCCCCGGGTCGTGGTGAAAAACTGTTTTTT
TRBJ1-2 | - | - | TRBV29-1 | 12 | CSVVWGPYGYTF | TGCAGCGTTGTCTGGGGGCCATATGGCTACACCTTC
TRBJ1-2 | TRBD1 | few | TRBV7-2 | 14 | CASSDWDREYGYTF | TGTGCCAGCAGCGACTGGGACAGAGAGTATGGCTACACCTTC
TRBJ1-6 | TRBD1 | - | TRBV20-1 | 13 | CSASGDSNSPLHF | TGCAGTGCTAGTGGGGACAGTAATTCACCCCTCCACTTT
TRBJ2-7 | TRBD1 | few | TRBV6-1 | 14 | CASFGRTGAYEQYF | TGTGCCAGCTTTGGACGGACAGGGGCCTACGAGCAGTACTTC
TRBJ2-3 | TRBD1 | few | TRBV12-3/TRBV12-4 | 15 | CASSLETGYTDTQYF | TGTGCCAGCAGTTTAGAGACAGGGTACACAGATACGCAGTATTTT
TRBJ2-3 | TRBD2 | many | TRBV12-3/TRBV12-4 | 16 | CASSSRTSGGRGTQYF | TGTGCCAGCAGCTCCCGGACTAGCGGGGGGCGGGGTACGCAGTATTTT
TRBJ1-4 | TRBD1 | few | TRBV20-1 | 15 | CSASIRTGFNEKLFF | TGCAGTGCTAGCATCAGGACAGGGTTTAATGAAAAACTGTTTTTT
TRBJ1-2 | - | few | TRBV9 | 13 | CASSVDSLGGYTF | TGTGCCAGCAGCGTAGACTCCCTAGGGGGCTACACCTTC
TRBJ1-2 | - | few | TRBV9 | 16 | CASSVTPEFLNYGYTF | TGTGCCAGCAGCGTAACCCCAGAGTTTCTTAACTATGGCTACACCTTC
TRBJ2-1 | TRBD2 | - | TRBV29-1 | 15 | CSVGRGGSSYNEQFF | TGCAGCGTGGGGCGGGGGGGAAGCTCCTACAATGAGCAGTTCTTC
TRBJ1-1 | - | - | TRBV5-8 | 14 | CASSSTGPGSEAFF | TGTGCCAGCAGCTCAACCGGCCCAGGTAGTGAAGCTTTCTTT
TRBJ1-6 | TRBD1 | - | TRBV6-5 | 15 | CATRGLQGTFSPLHF | TGTGCCACCCGGGGCTTACAGGGGACTTTTTCACCCCTCCACTTT
TRBJ1-2 | - | - | TRBV5-1 | 14 | CASSLEGRGDGYTF | TGCGCCAGCAGCTTGGAAGGCAGGGGAGATGGCTACACCTTC
TRBJ2-5 | - | many | TRBV7-9 | 13 | CASSLTGPETQYF | TGTGCCAGCAGCTTGACGGGCCCAGAGACCCAGTACTTC
TRBJ1-2 | TRBD1 | many | TRBV6-5 | 14 | CASSLYRDRDGYTF | TGTGCCAGCAGTCTATACCGGGACAGGGATGGCTACACCTTC
TRBJ1-6 | - | few | TRBV7-3 | 15 | CASSLLGSYNSPLHF | TGTGCCAGCAGCTTACTGGGCTCCTATAATTCACCCCTCCACTTT
TRBJ2-3 | - | few | TRBV6-5 | 14 | CASSRSETTGTQYF | TGTGCCAGCAGCCGGAGCGAGACCACCGGTACGCAGTATTTT
TRBJ2-2 | - | - | TRBV4-3 | 16 | CASSRFGGANTGELFF | TGCGCCAGCAGCCGATTTGGGGGAGCAAACACCGGGGAGCTGTTTTTT
TRBJ1-6 | - | few | TRBV5-6 | 15 | CASSFPGGIDSPLHF | TGTGCCAGCAGCTTTCCGGGGGGGATAGATTCACCCCTCCACTTT
TRBJ2-3 | - | few | TRBV10-2 | 15 | CASSDLGGSTDTQYF | TGCGCCAGCAGTGACTTAGGGGGGAGCACAGATACGCAGTATTTT
TRBJ1-4 | TRBD1 | few | TRBV7-2 | 13 | CASGGQFREKLFF | TGTGCCAGCGGGGGACAGTTCCGGGAAAAACTGTTTTTT
TRBJ1-1 | - | few | TRBV4-3 | 13 | CASRVTGNTEAFF | TGCGCCAGCAGAGTGACAGGGAACACTGAAGCTTTCTTT
TRBJ2-3 | TRBD2 | - | TRBV7-2 | 16 | CASSLVIAGLTDTQYF | TGTGCCAGCAGCTTAGTGATAGCGGGACTCACAGATACGCAGTATTTT
TRBJ1-1 | TRBD1 | - | TRBV29-1 | 16 | CSVEGQGAGTNTEAFF | TGCAGCGTTGAGGGACAGGGGGCCGGAACGAACACTGAAGCTTTCTTT
TRBJ2-3 | - | - | TRBV5-1 | 15 | CASSFGVSPTDTQYF | TGCGCCAGCAGCTTCGGGGTTTCCCCCACAGATACGCAGTATTTT
TRBJ2-1 | - | - | TRBV4-3 | 15 | CASSQVGETYNEQFF | TGCGCCAGCAGCCAAGTGGGGGAAACCTACAATGAGCAGTTCTTC
TRBJ1-3 | - | - | TRBV9 | 14 | CASSVGTDGNTIYF | TGTGCCAGCAGCGTCGGGACGGATGGAAACACCATATATTTT
TRBJ1-6 | TRBD1 | - | TRBV7-3 | 12 | CASSSTGGPLHF | TGTGCCAGCAGCTCCACAGGGGGACCCCTCCACTTT
TRBJ1-2 | - | - | TRBV5-6 | 13 | CASSQGFHYGYTF | TGTGCCAGCAGCCAGGGGTTCCACTATGGCTACACCTTC